Shown below are 11 T cell receptor beta chains from a single sample sequenced in a study of shared clonotypes between healthy human individuals. The naive CD8 fraction comprised CD45RO-negative cells positively selected for CCR7 and excluded terminally differentiated effector memory CD45RA+ cells. TCRdb's copy holds only in-frame clones and misses some; the assay was immunoSEQ multiplex PCR. The repertoire consists of about 2.1 million clones, with about 93% occurring once and the leading ten covering 1.7%. Input material: naive CD8+ T cells from PBMCs. Receptor source: a man in his late teens or twenties in good health. Some clones in this sample may be carry-over from other donors' samples.

The CDR3 region is CASSPTTRRLNTGELFF. CDR3 bases: TGTGCCAGCAGTCCCACCACTAGACGCTTGAACACCGGGGAGCTGTTTTTT. V and J are TRBV27 and TRBJ2-2, with a possible D match to TRBD2 (5 bases). Trimming shortened V by 5 bases and J by 1 base, and 17 bases separated the two germline ends. Per the germline V gene, CDR1 is MNHEY and CDR2 is SMNVEV (reference sequence). The CDR3 sequence is 17 residues long.

V gene TRBV7-6 combines with J gene TRBJ2-5; no reliable D call. The CDR3 is made up of 13 amino acids. Between the trimmed V and J ends, which lost 1 base and 3 bases, there was a span of 6 bases. Germline lookup yields CDR1 SGHVS and CDR2 FNYEAQ. The CDR3 is CASSLVQKETQYF. The CDR3 bases are TGTGCCAGCAGCTTAGTGCAGAAAGAGACCCAGTACTTC.

The CDR3 here is CAISRDRDEQYF. The CDR3 bases are TGTGCCATCAGCCGGGACAGGGACGAGCAGTACTTC. The V and J genes are TRBV10-3 and TRBJ2-5; 9 bases are a match to TRBD1. The DNA end favors TRBJ2-7, so the J call may be wrong. This CDR3 has 12 residues. From germline, CDR1 is ENHRY and CDR2 SYGVKD.

The chain uses TRBV9 and TRBJ2-1; D is possibly TRBD2 (5 bases). Trimming left V 4 bases short and J 8 bases short, with 10 bases between. The CDR3 runs 12 residues. The germline V gene encodes CDR1 SGDLS and CDR2 YYNGEE. As DNA, the CDR3 is TGTGCCAGCAGCCCCAGCGGCCATGAGCAGTTCTTC. Amino acid sequence: CASSPSGHEQFF.

This sequence joins TRBV4-3 and TRBJ2-2, with D perhaps matching TRBD1 or TRBD2 (5 bases each). Trimming stripped 4 bases from V and 5 bases from J, with 23 bases between. Germline V gene lookup returns CDR1 LGHNA and CDR2 YSLEER. The CDR3 spans 18 residues. The CDR3 nucleotides are TGCGCCAGCAGCCGCCTACTAGGGGATATCTTTAGTACCGGGGAGCTGTTTTTT. This gives the protein CASSRLLGDIFSTGELFF.

The rearrangement joins TRBV5-4 to TRBJ1-3; 8 bases agree with TRBD1. J was trimmed by 7 bases and V by 4 bases; bases with no gene match: 10. CDR1 is SGHNT and CDR2 is YYREEE in the germline V gene (reference sequence). This CDR3 comprises 15 residues. The DNA of the CDR3 is TGTGCCAGCAGCGCAGGGACAGGTGGAGGGAACACCATATATTTT. Amino acid sequence: CASSAGTGGGNTIYF.

The rearrangement links TRBV9 to TRBJ2-3; no clear D. Trimming shortened V by 1 base and J by 2 bases, and 14 bases separated the two germline ends. From germline, CDR1 is SGDLS and CDR2 YYNGEE. The CDR3 runs to 16 residues. The CDR3 region has the DNA TGTGCCAGCAGCGTATTCGGCAGGACCGACACAGATACGCAGTATTTT. This translates into CASSVFGRTDTDTQYF.

The chain has TRBV27 and TRBJ2-3; 14 bases line up with TRBD2. The V segment lost 3 bases and the J segment 3 bases; nucleotides outside the gene matches: 2. Germline-derived CDR1 and CDR2 are MNHEY and SMNVEV (reference sequence). This CDR3 is built from 16 residues. The CDR3 region has the DNA TGTGCCAGCAGTTTGCGGACTAGCGGGAGGACAGATACGCAGTATTTT. This encodes CASSLRTSGRTDTQYF.

This clone was observed a single time. The CDR3 protein is CASSQDLPGNRETQYF. The CDR3 region has the DNA TGCGCCAGCAGCCAAGACCTTCCGGGGAACCGGGAGACCCAGTACTTC. The chain uses TRBV4-3 and TRBJ2-5; D perhaps matches TRBD2 (5 bases). Looked up from germline, CDR1 is LGHNA and CDR2 is YSLEER. The CDR3 has 16 residues. The germline V and J ends were trimmed by 0 bases and 5 bases, with 16 bases remaining between them.

The rearrangement links TRBV7-8 to TRBJ2-7; TRBD1 matches 7 bases. The CDR3 spans 15 residues. Germline assignment: CDR1 SGHVS and CDR2 FQNEAQ. V lost 4 bases, J lost 2 bases, and 8 bases stayed unmatched. The DNA of the CDR3 is TGTGCCAGCAGCTCCCGTACAGGGGAGACCTACGAGCAGTACTTC. Translation gives CASSSRTGETYEQYF. The complete variable domain, with remaining parts taken from reference TRBV7-8 and TRBJ2-7, reads GAGVSQSPRYKVAKRGQDVALRCDPISGHVSLFWYQQALGQGPEFLTYFQNEAQLDKSGLPSDRFFAERPEGSVSTLKIQRTQQEDSAVYLCASSSRTGETYEQYFGPGTRLTVT.

V usage is TRBV28 and J usage is TRBJ1-3; D is perhaps TRBD1 (6 bases). This CDR3 has 15 amino acids. Germline CDR1 MDHEN, CDR2 SYDVKM. The V end lost 3 bases, the J end lost 2 bases, and 11 bases lay between the germline ends. CDR3 residues: CASSLGAETGNTIYF. CDR3 nucleotide sequence: TGTGCCAGCAGTTTGGGGGCTGAAACTGGAAACACCATATATTTT.